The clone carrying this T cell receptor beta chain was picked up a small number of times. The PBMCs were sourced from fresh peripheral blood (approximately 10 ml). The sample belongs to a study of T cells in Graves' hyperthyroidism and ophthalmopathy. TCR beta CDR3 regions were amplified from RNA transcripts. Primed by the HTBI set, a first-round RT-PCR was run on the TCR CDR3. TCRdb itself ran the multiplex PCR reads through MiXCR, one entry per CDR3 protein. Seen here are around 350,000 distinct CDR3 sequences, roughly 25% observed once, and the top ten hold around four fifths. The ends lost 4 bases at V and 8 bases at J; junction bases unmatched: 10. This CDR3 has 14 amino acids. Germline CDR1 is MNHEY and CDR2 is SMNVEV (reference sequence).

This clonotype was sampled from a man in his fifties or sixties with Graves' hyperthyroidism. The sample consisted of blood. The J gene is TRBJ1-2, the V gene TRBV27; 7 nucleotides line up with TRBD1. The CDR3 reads CASSSNRGEGGYTF. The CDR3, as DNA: TGTGCCAGCAGTTCAAACAGGGGAGAAGGCGGCTACACCTTC.